This is a list of T cell receptor beta chains from one sample in a study of technical replicates of blood from a few donors. TCRdb's copy holds only in-frame clones and misses some; the assay was immunoSEQ multiplex PCR. The repertoire holds approximately 82,000 clones, with 96% as singletons. The material sequenced was T cells isolated from PBMCs. The receptors derive from a human donor in good health. Both conserved end residues are part of each CDR3. The D gene is left open where the match is weak. Clone size is given for some rows only: seen once, a few or many times, or a class if the clone is expanded.

>TRBD1|TRBV11-2|TRBJ1-5|-
CASSSTGTGGFQPQHF
TGTGCCAGCAGTTCTACCGGGACAGGAGGGTTTCAGCCCCAGCATTTT
>-|TRBV27|TRBJ1-4|-
CASNSGRSGEKLFF
TGTGCCAGCAACTCAGGCAGATCAGGAGAAAAACTGTTTTTT
>-|TRBV6-5|TRBJ2-3|-
CASRPGPSTDTQYF
TGTGCCAGCAGGCCGGGTCCTAGCACAGATACGCAGTATTTT
>-|TRBV30|TRBJ1-5|-
CAWSAENRVQPQHF
TGTGCCTGGAGTGCCGAAAACAGGGTTCAGCCCCAGCATTTT
>-|TRBV7-2|TRBJ2-6|-
CASSLDLSGANVLTF
TGTGCCAGCAGCTTAGATCTCTCTGGGGCCAACGTCCTGACTTTC
>-|TRBV2|TRBJ1-5|-
CASSELLAGLSNQPQHF
TGTGCCAGCAGTGAATTATTGGCAGGACTAAGCAATCAGCCCCAGCATTTT
>TRBD1|TRBV27|TRBJ1-5|-
CASSFSQGEADQPQHF
TGTGCCAGCAGTTTTTCACAGGGGGAAGCAGATCAGCCCCAGCATTTT
>-|TRBV5-1|TRBJ1-1|once
CASSLEDIMNTEAFF
TGCGCCAGCAGCTTGGAGGACATCATGAACACTGAAGCTTTCTTT
>-|TRBV7-9|TRBJ2-5|-
CASSLDPKETQYF
TGTGCCAGCAGCTTAGACCCTAAAGAGACCCAGTACTTC
>TRBD2|TRBV28|TRBJ2-1|-
CASSLLGLAAYNEQFF
TGTGCCAGCAGCCTCCTCGGGCTAGCGGCCTACAATGAGCAGTTCTTC
>-|TRBV10-3|TRBJ2-3|-
CAISLTGSTTDTQYF
TGTGCCATCAGTCTAACAGGGTCCACCACAGATACGCAGTATTTT
>TRBD1|TRBV27|TRBJ2-5|-
CASSARPGQGKETQYF
TGTGCCAGCAGTGCCCGACCGGGACAGGGGAAGGAGACCCAGTACTTC
>TRBD2|TRBV6-1|TRBJ2-7|-
CASCKSGTSSYEQYF
TGTGCCAGCTGCAAGAGCGGGACCTCCTCCTACGAGCAGTACTTC
>TRBD2|TRBV4-1|TRBJ2-7|-
CASSQQLAGLAGESYEQYF
TGCGCCAGCAGCCAACAACTCGCGGGGCTAGCGGGAGAATCCTACGAGCAGTACTTC
>TRBD1|TRBV27|TRBJ1-1|once
CASSLSKTGEREAFF
TGTGCCAGCAGTTTATCGAAGACAGGGGAAAGGGAAGCTTTCTTT
>TRBD2|TRBV29-1|TRBJ2-1|-
CSVYAGAEIYEQFF
TGCAGCGTGTACGCGGGAGCGGAGATCTATGAGCAGTTCTTC
>-|TRBV4-2|TRBJ2-3|-
CASSQEGGDTDTQYF
TGTGCCAGCAGCCAAGAAGGCGGGGACACAGATACGCAGTATTTT
>TRBD2|TRBV4-3|TRBJ2-7|once
CASSQDSSGRYEQYF
TGCGCCAGCAGCCAAGATTCTAGCGGGAGGTACGAGCAGTACTTC
>-|TRBV6-7|TRBJ2-2|-
CASITSPDSQKAGELFF
TGTGCCAGCATCACCTCCCCGGACAGTCAAAAGGCCGGGGAGCTGTTTTTT
>TRBD2|TRBV11-3|TRBJ2-7|-
CASSLTSGAYEQYF
TGTGCCAGCAGCTTGACTAGCGGGGCCTACGAGCAGTACTTC
>-|TRBV19|TRBJ1-4|few
CASSIPGPNEKLFF
TGTGCCAGTAGTATACCAGGGCCAAATGAAAAACTGTTTTTT
>-|TRBV15|TRBJ2-2|-
CATRLGHVTGELFF
TGTGCCACCAGATTGGGACACGTCACCGGGGAGCTGTTTTTT
>-|TRBV28|TRBJ2-7|-
CASSSEDTTYEQYF
TGTGCCAGCAGCTCTGAGGACACCACCTACGAGCAGTACTTC
>TRBD1|TRBV16|TRBJ1-4|-
CASSQSRDRGEKLFF
TGTGCCAGCAGCCAATCCCGGGACAGGGGGGAAAAACTGTTTTTT
>TRBD2|TRBV4-3|TRBJ2-1|-
CASSQTSGSGNEQFF
TGCGCCAGCAGCCAGACTAGCGGGAGCGGCAATGAGCAGTTCTTC
>TRBD2|TRBV10-3|TRBJ2-1|-
CAIRQGLAGNNEQFF
TGTGCCATCAGGCAGGGACTAGCGGGCAACAATGAGCAGTTCTTC
>TRBD1|TRBV29-1|TRBJ2-7|-
CSVSRGPLNEQYF
TGCAGCGTCTCCAGGGGGCCCCTAAACGAGCAGTACTTC
>-|TRBV27|TRBJ2-3|-
CASSFIGSWTDTQYF
TGTGCCAGCAGTTTCATCGGGAGCTGGACAGATACGCAGTATTTT
>TRBD1|TRBV29-1|TRBJ2-6|-
CSVGGTGVGANVLTF
TGCAGCGTTGGGGGGACAGGGGTAGGGGCCAACGTCCTGACTTTC
>-|TRBV7-9|TRBJ1-1|once
CASSLGQNTEAFF
TGTGCCAGCAGCTTAGGACAGAACACTGAAGCTTTCTTT
>-|TRBV5-1|TRBJ2-7|once
CASINGLTTSYEQYF
TGTGCCAGCATCAATGGACTAACAACCTCCTACGAGCAGTACTTC
>TRBD1|TRBV19|TRBJ1-2|-
CASSETGDSGYTF
TGTGCCAGTAGCGAAACAGGGGATAGTGGCTACACCTTC
>-|TRBV7-8|TRBJ2-6|-
CASSSQVSGANVLTF
TGTGCCAGCAGCTCTCAGGTGTCTGGGGCCAACGTCCTGACTTTC
>TRBD2|TRBV9|TRBJ2-1|-
CASSEGSGGRNEQFF
TGTGCCAGCAGCGAGGGTAGCGGGGGACGCAATGAGCAGTTCTTC
>-|TRBV9|TRBJ1-3|-
CASSDATATGNTIYF
TGTGCCAGCAGCGACGCGACAGCTACTGGAAACACCATATATTTT
>-|TRBV23-1|TRBJ1-5|-
CASSQSGRRSNQPQHF
TGCGCCAGCAGTCAATCGGGGAGGAGGAGCAATCAGCCCCAGCATTTT
>-|TRBV29-1|TRBJ2-7|-
CSVGTGFGEQYF
TGCAGCGTTGGAACAGGGTTCGGCGAGCAGTACTTC
>TRBD1|TRBV29-1|TRBJ2-7|-
CSGGQGTTYEQYF
TGCAGCGGAGGACAGGGGACTACCTACGAGCAGTACTTC
>TRBD2|TRBV13|TRBJ2-7|-
CASSLRVAGGLEQYF
TGTGCCAGCAGCTTACGGGTAGCGGGAGGGCTCGAGCAGTACTTC
>-|TRBV27|TRBJ1-2|-
CASLPAGGNGYTF
TGTGCCAGCCTCCCCGCGGGTGGGAACGGCTACACCTTC
>TRBD1|TRBV6-5|TRBJ1-2|once
CASRWTGSYGYTF
TGTGCCAGCAGGTGGACAGGGAGCTATGGCTACACCTTC
>-|TRBV7-9|TRBJ2-7|-
CASSFARDHSYEQYF
TGTGCCAGCAGCTTTGCGCGGGACCACTCCTACGAGCAGTACTTC
>-|TRBV19|TRBJ2-7|-
CASNNGVSYEQYF
TGTGCCAGTAATAACGGGGTTTCCTACGAGCAGTACTTC
>TRBD1|TRBV30|TRBJ1-5|-
CAWSGQGAQPQHF
TGTGCCTGGAGTGGGCAGGGGGCTCAGCCCCAGCATTTT
>TRBD1|TRBV28|TRBJ2-1|-
CASSFKTGTGGYEQFF
TGTGCCAGCAGTTTCAAAACCGGGACAGGGGGCTATGAGCAGTTCTTC